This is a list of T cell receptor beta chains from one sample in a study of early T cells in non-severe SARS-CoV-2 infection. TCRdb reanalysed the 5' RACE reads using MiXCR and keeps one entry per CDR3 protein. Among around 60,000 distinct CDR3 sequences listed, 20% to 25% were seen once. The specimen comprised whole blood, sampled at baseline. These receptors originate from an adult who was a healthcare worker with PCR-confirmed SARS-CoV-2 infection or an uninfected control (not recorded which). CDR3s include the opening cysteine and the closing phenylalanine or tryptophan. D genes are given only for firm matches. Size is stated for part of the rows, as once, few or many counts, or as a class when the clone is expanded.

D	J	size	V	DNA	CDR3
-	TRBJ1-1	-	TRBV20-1	TGCAGTGCTAGAGTGGGAGGGAGAGGCACTGAAGCTTTCTTT	CSARVGGRGTEAFF
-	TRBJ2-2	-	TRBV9	TGTGCCAGCAACCCCCAAGGACTGGCCGACGGGGAGCTGTTTTTT	CASNPQGLADGELFF
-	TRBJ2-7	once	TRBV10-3	TGTGCCATCAAAAACCCCGGAATCGGCGAGCAGTACTTC	CAIKNPGIGEQYF
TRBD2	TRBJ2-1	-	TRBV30	TGTGCCTGGAGTAATCCGGGACTAGCGGGGGCGGGGGAGCAGTTCTTC	CAWSNPGLAGAGEQFF
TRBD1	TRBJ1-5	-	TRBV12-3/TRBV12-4	TGTGCCAGCAGTCCGGGGGACAGGCCCTTCCCCAATCAGCCCCAGCATTTT	CASSPGDRPFPNQPQHF
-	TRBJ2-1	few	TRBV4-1	TGCGCCAGCAGCCATCGGATGGATGAGCAGTTCTTC	CASSHRMDEQFF
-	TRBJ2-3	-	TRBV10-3	TGTGCCATCAGTGTCCAGAAAGCTTCAGATACGCAGTATTTT	CAISVQKASDTQYF
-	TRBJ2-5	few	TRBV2	TGTGCCAGCAGCTGGGAGACCCAGTACTTC	CASSWETQYF
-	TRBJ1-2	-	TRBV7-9	TGTGCCAGCAGCTTAGTTAACTATGGCTACACCTTC	CASSLVNYGYTF
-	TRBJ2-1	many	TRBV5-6	TGTGCCAGCAGCTTGGGGGCCAATGAGCAGTTCTTC	CASSLGANEQFF
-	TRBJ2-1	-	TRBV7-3	TGTGCCAGCAGCTCGGGACTGGAGGGTAATGAGCAGTTCTTC	CASSSGLEGNEQFF
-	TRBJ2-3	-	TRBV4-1	TGCGCCAGCAGCCAAGGCGGGATTGATACGCAGTATTTT	CASSQGGIDTQYF
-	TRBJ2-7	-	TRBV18	TGTGCCAGCTCACCACCGGAAGGCAGCATAAGCTCCTACGAGCAGTACTTC	CASSPPEGSISSYEQYF
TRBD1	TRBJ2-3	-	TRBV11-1	TGTGCCAGCAGTGTCGACAGGGCTAATACGCAGTATTTT	CASSVDRANTQYF
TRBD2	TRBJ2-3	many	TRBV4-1	TGCGCCAGCAGCCATCCTCCCGGATTAGCGGGGTTCAGAGATACGCAGTATTTT	CASSHPPGLAGFRDTQYF
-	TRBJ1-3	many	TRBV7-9	TGTGCCAGCAGCTTAGTCATCTCTGGAAACACCATATATTTT	CASSLVISGNTIYF
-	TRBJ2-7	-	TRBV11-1	TGTGCCAGCAGTCCCCGACACCGGCGCCTCGAGCAGTACTTC	CASSPRHRRLEQYF
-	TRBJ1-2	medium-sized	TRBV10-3	TGTGCCATCAGTGACGGCCCGGGCGGAGGCTACACCTTC	CAISDGPGGGYTF
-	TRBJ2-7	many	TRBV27	TGTGCCAGCAGTTTAGACCCAGCAACCTACGAGCAGTACTTC	CASSLDPATYEQYF
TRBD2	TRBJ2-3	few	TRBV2	TGTGCCAGCAGTCACGTGACTAGCGGGGGGAGCACAGATACGCAGTATTTT	CASSHVTSGGSTDTQYF
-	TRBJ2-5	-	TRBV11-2	TGTGCCAGCAGCTTAGCAAGGATCCAGGAGACCCAGTACTTC	CASSLARIQETQYF
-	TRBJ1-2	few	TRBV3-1	TGTGCCAGCAGCCAAGTCTCTGCGGGACACTATGGCTACACCTTC	CASSQVSAGHYGYTF
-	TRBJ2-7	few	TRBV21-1	TGTGCCAGCAGCCCCGATTTGCAGTACTTC	CASSPDLQYF
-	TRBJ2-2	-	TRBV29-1	TGCAGCGTCATGTGGAGATCCGGGGAGCTGTTTTTT	CSVMWRSGELFF
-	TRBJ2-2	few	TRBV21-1	TGTGCCGGCCGGGACTCCAACACCGGGGAGCTGTTTTTT	CAGRDSNTGELFF
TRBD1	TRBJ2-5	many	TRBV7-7	TGTGCCAGCAGCGCGGGACAGGGATTCCAAGAGACCCAGTACTTC	CASSAGQGFQETQYF
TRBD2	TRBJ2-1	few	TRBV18	TGTGCCAGCTCACCAATTACCGGGACTAGCGGGGGGCCCGGCAATGAGCAGTTCTTC	CASSPITGTSGGPGNEQFF
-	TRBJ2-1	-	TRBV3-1	TGTGCCAGCAGCCAAGACTTCGGACCCCAATCGGGGAATGAGCAGTTCTTC	CASSQDFGPQSGNEQFF
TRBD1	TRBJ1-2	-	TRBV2	TGTGCCAGCAGTGAGAACAGGGGATACGGCTACACCTTC	CASSENRGYGYTF
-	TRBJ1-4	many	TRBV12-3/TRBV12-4	TGTGCCAGCAGTTTTAGACAGGATAATGAAAAACTGTTTTTT	CASSFRQDNEKLFF
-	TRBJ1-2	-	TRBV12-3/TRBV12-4	TGTGCCAGCAGTTTATTAAACAACTATGGCTACACCTTC	CASSLLNNYGYTF
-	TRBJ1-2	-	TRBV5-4	TGTGCCAGCAGCTTGGAACAGCAGAGCTATGGCTACACCTTC	CASSLEQQSYGYTF
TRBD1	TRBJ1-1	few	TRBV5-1	TGCGCCAGCAGCTCCAGACAGGGGGATGAAGCTTTCTTT	CASSSRQGDEAFF
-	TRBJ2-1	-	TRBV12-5	TGTGCTAGTGGTTTGGGACAGTCCCATCGCGATGAGCAGTTCTTC	CASGLGQSHRDEQFF
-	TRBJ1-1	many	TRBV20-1	TGCAGTGCTAGAGCGTTGAGGGCACCGAACACTGAAGCTTTCTTT	CSARALRAPNTEAFF
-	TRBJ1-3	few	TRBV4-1	TGCGCCAGCAGCCAAGGGAGCCCTCTAAACCGACTCTCTGGAAACACCATATATTTT	CASSQGSPLNRLSGNTIYF
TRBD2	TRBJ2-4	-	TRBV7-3	TGTGCCAGCAGCTTAACTGGGGCGGGGGACCAGGACATTCAGTACTTC	CASSLTGAGDQDIQYF
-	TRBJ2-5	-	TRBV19	TGTGCCAGTTCCCGGGACACCGGAGAGACCCAGTACTTC	CASSRDTGETQYF
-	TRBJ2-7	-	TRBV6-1	TGTGCCAGCAGCATTAGACAGGCCTACGAGCAGTACTTC	CASSIRQAYEQYF
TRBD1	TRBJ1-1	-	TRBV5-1	TGCGCCAGCAGCTTGTCAGGGGGAGGTGGCACTGAAGCTTTCTTT	CASSLSGGGGTEAFF